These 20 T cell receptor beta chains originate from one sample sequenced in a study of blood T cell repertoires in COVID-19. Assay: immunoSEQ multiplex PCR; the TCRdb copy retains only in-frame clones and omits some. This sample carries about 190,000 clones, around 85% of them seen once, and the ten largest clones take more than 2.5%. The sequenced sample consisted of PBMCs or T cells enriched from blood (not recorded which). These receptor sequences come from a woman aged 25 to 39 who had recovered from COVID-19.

The CDR3 is CASSQGQGGLAGGLVFF. CDR3 sequence (DNA): TGTGCCAGCAGCCAAGGTCAGGGCGGCCTAGCGGGGGGGCTTGTTTTCTTC. The genes are TRBV4-2 and TRBJ2-1, with TRBD2 identical over 12 bases. In germline, CDR1 is LGHNA, CDR2 YNFKEQ. J gave up 16 bases and V 1 base, and 17 bases lay outside the gene matches. The CDR3 runs to 17 residues.

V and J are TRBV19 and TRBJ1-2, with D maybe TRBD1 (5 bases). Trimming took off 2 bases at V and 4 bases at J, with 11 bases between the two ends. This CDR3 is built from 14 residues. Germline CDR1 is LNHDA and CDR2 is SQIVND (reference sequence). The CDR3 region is CASSISSGIYGYTF. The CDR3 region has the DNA TGTGCCAGTAGTATATCCTCAGGGATCTATGGCTACACCTTC.

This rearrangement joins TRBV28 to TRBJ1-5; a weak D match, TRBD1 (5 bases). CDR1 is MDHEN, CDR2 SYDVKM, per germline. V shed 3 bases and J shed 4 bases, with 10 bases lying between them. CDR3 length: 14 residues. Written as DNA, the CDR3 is TGTGCCAGCAGTTTCGCAGGGAAGAATCAGCCCCAGCATTTT. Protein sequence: CASSFAGKNQPQHF.

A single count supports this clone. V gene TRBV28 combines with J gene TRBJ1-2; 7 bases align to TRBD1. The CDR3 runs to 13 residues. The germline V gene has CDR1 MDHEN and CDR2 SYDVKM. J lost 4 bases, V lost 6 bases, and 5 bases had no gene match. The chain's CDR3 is CASSLGQRYGYTF. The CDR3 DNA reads TGTGCCAGCAGCCTGGGACAGCGCTATGGCTACACCTTC.

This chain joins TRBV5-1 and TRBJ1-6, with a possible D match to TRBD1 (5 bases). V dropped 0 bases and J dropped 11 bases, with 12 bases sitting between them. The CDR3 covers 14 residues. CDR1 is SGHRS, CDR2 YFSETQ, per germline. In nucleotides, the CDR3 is TGCGCCAGCAGCTTGGGTCAGGGTGCTACACCCCTCCACTTT. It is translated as CASSLGQGATPLHF.

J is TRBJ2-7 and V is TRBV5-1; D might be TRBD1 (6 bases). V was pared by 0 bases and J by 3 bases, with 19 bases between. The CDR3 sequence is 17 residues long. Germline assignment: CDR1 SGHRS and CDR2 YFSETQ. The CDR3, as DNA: TGCGCCAGCAGCTTGGCCGATCAGGGGAGACTTGGCTACGAGCAGTACTTC. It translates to CASSLADQGRLGYEQYF.

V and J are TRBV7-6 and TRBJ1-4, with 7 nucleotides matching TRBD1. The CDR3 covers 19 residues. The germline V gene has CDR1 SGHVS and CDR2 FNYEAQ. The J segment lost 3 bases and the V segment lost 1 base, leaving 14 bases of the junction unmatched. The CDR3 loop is CASSLGTWDSGGSNEKLFF. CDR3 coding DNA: TGTGCCAGCAGCTTAGGGACCTGGGACAGTGGCGGATCTAATGAAAAACTGTTTTTT.

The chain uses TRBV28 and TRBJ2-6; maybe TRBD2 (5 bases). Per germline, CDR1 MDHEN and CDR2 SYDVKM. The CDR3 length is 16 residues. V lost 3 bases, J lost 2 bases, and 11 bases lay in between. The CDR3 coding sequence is TGTGCCAGCAGTTTGTCTCGGGGAGCTGGGGCCAACGTCCTGACTTTC. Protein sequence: CASSLSRGAGANVLTF. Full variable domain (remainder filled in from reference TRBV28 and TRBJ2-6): DVKVTQSSRYLVKRTGEKVFLECVQDMDHENMFWYRQDPGLGLRLIYFSYDVKMKEKGDIPEGYSVSREKKERFSLILESASTNQTSMYLCASSLSRGAGANVLTFGAGSRLTVL.

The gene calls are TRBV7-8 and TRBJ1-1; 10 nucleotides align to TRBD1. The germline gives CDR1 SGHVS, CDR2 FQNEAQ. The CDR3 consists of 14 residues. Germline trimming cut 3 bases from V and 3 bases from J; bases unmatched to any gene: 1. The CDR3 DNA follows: TGTGCCAGCAGCTTTGGACAGGGGGACACTGAAGCTTTCTTT. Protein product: CASSFGQGDTEAFF.

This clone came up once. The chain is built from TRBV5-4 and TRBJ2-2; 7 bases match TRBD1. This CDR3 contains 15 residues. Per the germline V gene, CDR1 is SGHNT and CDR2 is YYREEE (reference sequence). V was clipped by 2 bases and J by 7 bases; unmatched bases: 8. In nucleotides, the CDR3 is TGTGCCAGCAGCTTTGTAGGACAGGTGGTCGGGGAGCTGTTTTTT. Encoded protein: CASSFVGQVVGELFF.

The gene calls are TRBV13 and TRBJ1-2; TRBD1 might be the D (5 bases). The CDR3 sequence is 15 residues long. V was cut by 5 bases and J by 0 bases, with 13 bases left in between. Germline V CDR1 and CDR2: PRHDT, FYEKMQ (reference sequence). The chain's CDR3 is CASSTRQSPNYGYTF. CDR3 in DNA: TGTGCCAGCAGCACTCGACAGAGCCCTAACTATGGCTACACCTTC.

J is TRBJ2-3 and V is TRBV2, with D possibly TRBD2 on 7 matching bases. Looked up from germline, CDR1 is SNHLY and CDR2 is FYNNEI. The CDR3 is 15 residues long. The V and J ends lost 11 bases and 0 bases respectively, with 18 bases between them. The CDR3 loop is CAPKGGGTSTDTQYF. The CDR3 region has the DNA TGTGCCCCAAAGGGAGGGGGTACTAGCACAGATACGCAGTATTTT.

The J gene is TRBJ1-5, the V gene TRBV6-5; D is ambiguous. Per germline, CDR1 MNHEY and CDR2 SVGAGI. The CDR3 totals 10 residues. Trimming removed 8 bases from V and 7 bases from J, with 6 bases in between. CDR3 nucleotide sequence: TGTGCCAGCGGAGGACAGCCCCAGCATTTT. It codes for CASGGQPQHF.

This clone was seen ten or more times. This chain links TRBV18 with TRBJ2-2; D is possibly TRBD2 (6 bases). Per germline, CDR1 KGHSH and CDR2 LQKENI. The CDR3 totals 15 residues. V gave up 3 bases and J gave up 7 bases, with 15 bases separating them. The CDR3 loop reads CASSPNQGGHGELFF. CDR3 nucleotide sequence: TGTGCCAGCTCACCGAACCAGGGAGGTCACGGGGAGCTGTTTTTT.

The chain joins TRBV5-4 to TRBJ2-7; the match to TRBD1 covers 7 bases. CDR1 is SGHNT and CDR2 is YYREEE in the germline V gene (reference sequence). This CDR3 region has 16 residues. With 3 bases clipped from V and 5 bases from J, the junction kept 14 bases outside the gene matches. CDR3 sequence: CASSSGTALPLHEQYF. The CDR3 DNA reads TGTGCCAGCAGCTCCGGGACAGCGTTACCCCTCCACGAGCAGTACTTC.

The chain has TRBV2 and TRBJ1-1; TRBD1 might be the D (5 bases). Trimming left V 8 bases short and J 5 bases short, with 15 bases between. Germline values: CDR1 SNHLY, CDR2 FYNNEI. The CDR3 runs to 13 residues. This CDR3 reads CASAGNGGTEAFF. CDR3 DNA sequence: TGTGCCAGCGCAGGGAACGGGGGAACTGAAGCTTTCTTT.

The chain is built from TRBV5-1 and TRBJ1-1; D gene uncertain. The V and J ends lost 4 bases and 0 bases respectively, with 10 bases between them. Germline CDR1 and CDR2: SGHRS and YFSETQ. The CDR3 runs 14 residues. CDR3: CASSPRELNTEAFF. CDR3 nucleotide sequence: TGCGCCAGCAGCCCAAGAGAGTTGAACACTGAAGCTTTCTTT.

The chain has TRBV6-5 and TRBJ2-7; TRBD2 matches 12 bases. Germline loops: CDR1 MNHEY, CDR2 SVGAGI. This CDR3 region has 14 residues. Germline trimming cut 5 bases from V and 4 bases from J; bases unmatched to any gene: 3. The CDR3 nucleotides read TGTGCCAGCAGTCTAGCGGGAGGGATATACGAGCAGTACTTC. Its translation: CASSLAGGIYEQYF.

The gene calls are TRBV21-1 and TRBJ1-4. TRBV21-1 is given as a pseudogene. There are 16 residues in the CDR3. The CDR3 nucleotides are TGTGCCAGCAGCAAAGTGGCCGGACGGAGGGATGAAAAACTGTTTTTT. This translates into CASSKVAGRRDEKLFF.

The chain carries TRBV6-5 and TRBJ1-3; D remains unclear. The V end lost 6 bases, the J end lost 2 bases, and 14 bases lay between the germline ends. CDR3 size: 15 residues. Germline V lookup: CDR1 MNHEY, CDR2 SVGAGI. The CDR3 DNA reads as TGTGCCAGCAGCTCCTCCCCAGATGCTGGAAACACCATATATTTT. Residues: CASSSSPDAGNTIYF.